This entry describes one T cell receptor (beta chain). Self-reported history from a screening survey and questionnaire set each donor's cohort. What the recovered Cohort 3 donors had was two negative PCRs, clearance, or symptom resolution. This sample is drawn from a study of blood T cell repertoires in COVID-19. About the study: Sample material is recorded as cDNA or gDNA derived from T cells, B-cell-depleted T cells, or PBMCs.

The repertoire was sequenced with immunoSEQ multiplex PCR; TCRdb's copy has only in-frame clones and lacks some. The sample yields approximately 150,000 clones, roughly 80% seen once. V shed 9 bases and J 1 base; nucleotides not matched to a gene: 5. Germline values: CDR1 LNHDA, CDR2 SQIVND (reference sequence). The CDR3 spans 13 residues. The V gene is TRBV19, the J gene TRBJ1-1; 7 bases are a match to TRBD1. The specimen was PBMCs or T cells enriched from blood (not recorded which). This clonotype originated in a woman aged 45-60 years who had recovered from COVID-19. CDR3 sequence (DNA): TGTGCCAGCGCCGGGACAGCGAACACTGAAGCTTTCTTT. This codes for CASAGTANTEAFF. Based on the CDR3 plus reference TRBV19 and TRBJ1-1, the full variable domain is DGGITQSPKYLFRKEGQNVTLSCEQNLNHDAMYWYRQDPGQGLRLIYYSQIVNDFQKGDIAEGYSVSREKKESFPLTVTSAQKNPTAFYLCASAGTANTEAFFGQGTRLTVV.